This T cell receptor (beta chain) was found in a study of siplizumab effects on memory and regulatory T cells. Profiled with immunoSEQ multiplex PCR; TCRdb holds only in-frame clones, not every one. This table holds fewer than 85,000 clones, 95% found once. The CDR3 spans 14 residues. The V gene's germline CDR1 is SGHVS and CDR2 FNYEAQ. Trimming took off 1 base at V and 7 bases at J, with 11 bases between the two ends. This clonotype originated in a human donor in good health. V gene TRBV7-6 combines with J gene TRBJ2-1; maybe TRBD1 (5 bases). Source material: CD8+ T cells sorted from blood. The CDR3 sequence: CASSLEAGMNEQFF. The CDR3 coding sequence is TGTGCCAGCAGCTTAGAGGCAGGGATGAATGAGCAGTTCTTC.